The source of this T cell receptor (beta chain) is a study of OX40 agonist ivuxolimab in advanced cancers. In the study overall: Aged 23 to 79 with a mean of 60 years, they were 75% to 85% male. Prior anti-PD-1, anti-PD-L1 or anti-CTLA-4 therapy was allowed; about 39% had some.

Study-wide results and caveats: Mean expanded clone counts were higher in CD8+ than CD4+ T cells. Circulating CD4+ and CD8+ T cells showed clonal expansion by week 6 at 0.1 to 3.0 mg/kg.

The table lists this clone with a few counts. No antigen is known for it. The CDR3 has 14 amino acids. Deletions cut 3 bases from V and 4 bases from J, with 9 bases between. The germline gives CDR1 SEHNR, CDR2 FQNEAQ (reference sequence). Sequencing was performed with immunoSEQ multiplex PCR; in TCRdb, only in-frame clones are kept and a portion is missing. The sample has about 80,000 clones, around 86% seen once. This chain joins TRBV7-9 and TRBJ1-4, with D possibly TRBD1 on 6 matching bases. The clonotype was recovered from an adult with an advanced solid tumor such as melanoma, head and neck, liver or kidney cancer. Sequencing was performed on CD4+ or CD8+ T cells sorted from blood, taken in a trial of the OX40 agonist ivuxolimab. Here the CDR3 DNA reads TGTGCCAGCAGCTTGGACAGCAATAATGAAAAACTGTTTTTT. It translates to CASSLDSNNEKLFF.